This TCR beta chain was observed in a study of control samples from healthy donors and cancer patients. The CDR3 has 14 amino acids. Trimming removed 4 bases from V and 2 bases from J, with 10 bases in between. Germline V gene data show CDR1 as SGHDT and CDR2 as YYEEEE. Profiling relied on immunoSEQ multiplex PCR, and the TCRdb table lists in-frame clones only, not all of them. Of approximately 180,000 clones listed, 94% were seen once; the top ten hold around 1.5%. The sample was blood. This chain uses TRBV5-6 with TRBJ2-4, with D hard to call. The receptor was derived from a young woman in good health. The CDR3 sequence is CASSRVGTKNIQYF. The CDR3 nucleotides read TGTGCCAGCAGCCGCGTGGGGACCAAAAACATTCAGTACTTC.